This T cell receptor beta chain was found in a study of cytomegalovirus exposure and HLA in healthy donors. Points from the study as a whole: A later analysis, which compared TCR beta chains of equal frequency, found the HLA-associated ones more clonally expanded. There were 160 or so TCR beta chains listed as cytomegalovirus-associated. Most subjects' HLA-A and HLA-B alleles were reportedly predicted from TCR beta sequences.

The donors comprised healthy bone marrow donors. With regard to this clone: Its antigen is not identified.

Germline assignment: CDR1 WSHSY and CDR2 SAAADI. Trimming took 7 bases from V and 5 from J, leaving 17 bases between them. The CDR3 sequence is 15 residues long. In the PCR, 60 Vbeta and 13 Jbeta primers were used. The protocol was immunoSEQ multiplex PCR, while the TCRdb copy is restricted to in-frame clones and leaves out a portion. In all, the sample yields around 210,000 clones. Sequencing was done on a sample of PBMCs. The chain employs TRBV10-2 and TRBJ2-2; D may be TRBD2 (5 bases). This receptor was taken from a girl aged 2 to 10 in good health and CMV-seropositive. The CDR3 region has the DNA TGCGCCAGCAACTCCGACGGACCGGGGACCGGGGAGCTGTTTTTT. Translated: CASNSDGPGTGELFF.